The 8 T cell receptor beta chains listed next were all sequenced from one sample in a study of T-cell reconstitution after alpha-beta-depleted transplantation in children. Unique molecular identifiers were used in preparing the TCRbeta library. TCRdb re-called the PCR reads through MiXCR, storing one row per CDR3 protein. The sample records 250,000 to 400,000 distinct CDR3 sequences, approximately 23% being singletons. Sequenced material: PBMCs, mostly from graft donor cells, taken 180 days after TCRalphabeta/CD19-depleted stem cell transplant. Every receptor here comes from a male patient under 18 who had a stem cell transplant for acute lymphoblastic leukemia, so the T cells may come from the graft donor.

The CDR3 DNA is TGTGCCAGCAACCCCAGCAGGGGGATTAACGAGCAGTACTTC. Protein product: CASNPSRGINEQYF. V is TRBV7-9 and J is TRBJ2-7, with 7 bases identical to TRBD1. Germline loops: CDR1 SEHNR, CDR2 FQNEAQ (reference sequence). The CDR3 loop spans 14 amino acids. Losses at the gene ends were 7 bases for V and 5 bases for J; bases not matched to a gene: 11.

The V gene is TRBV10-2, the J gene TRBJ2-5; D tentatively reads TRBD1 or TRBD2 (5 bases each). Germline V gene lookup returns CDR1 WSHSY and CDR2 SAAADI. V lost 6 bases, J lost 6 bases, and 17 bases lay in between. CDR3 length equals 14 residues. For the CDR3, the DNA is TGCGCCAGCAGGGAAGGACTGGGGACGAAGACCCAGTACTTC. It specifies CASREGLGTKTQYF.

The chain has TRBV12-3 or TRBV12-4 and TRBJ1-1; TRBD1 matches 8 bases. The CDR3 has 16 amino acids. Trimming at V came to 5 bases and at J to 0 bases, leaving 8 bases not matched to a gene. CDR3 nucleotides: TGTGCCAGCAGTCCACGACAGGGGCGAATGAACACTGAAGCTTTCTTT. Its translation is CASSPRQGRMNTEAFF.

CDR3 sequence reads: CASSYSEEVGNTEAFF. The CDR3 DNA is TGTGCCAGCAGTTACTCAGAGGAGGTGGGGAACACTGAAGCTTTCTTT. The J gene is TRBJ1-1, the V gene TRBV6-5; D is unclear. Trimming cost V 0 bases and J 1 base, with 12 bases left between them. The CDR3 sequence is 16 residues long. Per the germline V gene, CDR1 is MNHEY and CDR2 is SVGAGI.

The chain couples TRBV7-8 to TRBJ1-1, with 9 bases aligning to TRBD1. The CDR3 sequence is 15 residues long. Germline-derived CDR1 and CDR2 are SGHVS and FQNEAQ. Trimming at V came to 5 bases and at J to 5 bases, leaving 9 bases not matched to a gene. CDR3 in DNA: TGTGCCAGCAGCCGTCGACAGGGGGTAAGAACTGAAGCTTTCTTT. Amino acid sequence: CASSRRQGVRTEAFF.

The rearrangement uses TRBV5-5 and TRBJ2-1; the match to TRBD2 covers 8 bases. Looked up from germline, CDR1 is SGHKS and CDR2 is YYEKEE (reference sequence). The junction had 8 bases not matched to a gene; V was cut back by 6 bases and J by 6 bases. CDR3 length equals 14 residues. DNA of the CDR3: TGTGCCAGCAATCCCCACCGGGGGGGCAATGAGCAGTTCTTC. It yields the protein CASNPHRGGNEQFF.

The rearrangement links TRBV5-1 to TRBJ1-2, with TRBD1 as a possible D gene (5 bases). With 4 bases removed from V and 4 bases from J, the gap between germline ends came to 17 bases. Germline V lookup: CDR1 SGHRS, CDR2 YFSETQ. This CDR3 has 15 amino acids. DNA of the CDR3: TGCGCCAGCAGCCCGGGAGGGGTTCGGGTCTATGGCTACACCTTC. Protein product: CASSPGGVRVYGYTF.

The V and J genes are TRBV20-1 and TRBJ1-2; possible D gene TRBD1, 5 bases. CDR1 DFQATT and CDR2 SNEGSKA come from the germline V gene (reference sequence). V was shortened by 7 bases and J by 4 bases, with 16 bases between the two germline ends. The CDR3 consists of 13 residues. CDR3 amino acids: CSVPADKSYGYTF. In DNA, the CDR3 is TGCAGTGTTCCTGCGGACAAGTCCTATGGCTACACCTTC.